These 24 T cell receptor beta chains were sequenced from one sample in a study of monozygotic twins with inflammatory bowel disease. Following a re-call of the 5' RACE reads, TCRdb has one entry per CDR3 protein and lacks DNA. The table lists roughly 330,000 distinct CDR3 sequences. Source material: blood. Receptors were obtained from a human donor with ulcerative colitis or Crohn's disease, or a healthy co-twin of an affected twin (not recorded which).

The chain employs TRBV7-9 and TRBJ1-2. Germline values: CDR1 SEHNR, CDR2 FQNEAQ (reference sequence). This CDR3 spans 13 amino acids. The CDR3: CASSLKLGYGYTF. The complete variable domain, with remaining parts taken from reference TRBV7-9 and TRBJ1-2, reads DTGVSQNPRHKITKRGQNVTFRCDPISEHNRLYWYRQTLGQGPEFLTYFQNEAQLEKSRLLSDRFSAERPKGSFSTLEIQRTEQGDSAMYLCASSLKLGYGYTFGSGTRLTVV.

The rearrangement joins TRBV12-3 or TRBV12-4 to TRBJ2-3; no DNA is available, so the TRBD1 call from TCRdb remains unchecked. The CDR3 has 16 amino acids. The CDR3 sequence is CASSPLRAGAPDTQYF.

The chain carries TRBV28 and TRBJ2-7; the D call of TRBD1 rests on TCRdb alone, since no DNA is present to check it. This CDR3 has 15 residues. In germline, CDR1 is MDHEN, CDR2 SYDVKM. The CDR3 spells CASSSPGTVSYEQYF.

The CDR3 spells CSVGGQSSGYGYTF. This chain connects TRBV29-1 to TRBJ1-2; TCRdb's D call of TRBD1 is untestable without DNA. Germline lookup yields CDR1 SQVTM and CDR2 ANQGSEA. This CDR3 spans 14 amino acids.

The chain uses TRBV4-3 and TRBJ1-3. Germline-derived CDR1 and CDR2 are LGHNA and YSLEER. There are 15 residues in the CDR3. This CDR3 is CASSQDVSSGNTIYF.

The genes are TRBV12-3 or TRBV12-4 and TRBJ1-1; TCRdb returns TRBD1, unconfirmable since there is no DNA. The CDR3 runs 14 residues. The CDR3 region is CASSLRDRGTEAFF.

The chain links TRBV7-8 to TRBJ2-3; TCRdb picks TRBD2, but there is no DNA to check that call. This CDR3 has 17 amino acids. CDR1 and CDR2 from the germline V gene are SGHVS and FQNEAQ. CDR3 protein: CASSLGPSPWGTDTQYF.

This sequence joins TRBV4-1 and TRBJ2-2; absent DNA, TCRdb's TRBD1 call cannot be checked. The CDR3 extends over 17 amino acids. Germline values: CDR1 MGHRA, CDR2 YSYEKL. The CDR3 spells CASSQGTGRTNTGELFF.

CDR3 sequence: CASSPGLRDEQYF. The chain recombines TRBV5-4 with TRBJ2-7; the D gene TCRdb calls, TRBD2, cannot be checked with no DNA. The CDR3 runs to 13 residues. The germline CDR1 and CDR2 sequences are SGHNT and YYREEE (reference sequence).

This chain uses TRBV5-6 with TRBJ1-5; TCRdb reports TRBD1, a call that lacks DNA to check it against. The germline V gene encodes CDR1 SGHDT and CDR2 YYEEEE. The length of the CDR3 is 17 residues. The CDR3 sequence: CASSASWDSSSNQPQHF.

This rearrangement joins TRBV7-2 to TRBJ2-5. The germline V gene encodes CDR1 SGHTA and CDR2 FQGNSA. The CDR3 covers 16 residues. The CDR3 sequence is CASSPSGYSYQETQYF.

The chain recombines TRBV11-2 with TRBJ2-7; absent DNA, TCRdb's TRBD1 call cannot be checked. Per germline, CDR1 SGHAT and CDR2 FQNNGV. The CDR3 runs 12 residues. CDR3 sequence reads: CASSFSGGEQYF.

The rearrangement uses TRBV11-2 and TRBJ2-5; TCRdb's D call, TRBD1, is unchecked because there is no DNA. This CDR3 comprises 14 residues. In germline, CDR1 is SGHAT, CDR2 FQNNGV. CDR3 protein: CASIDRGRQETQYF.

The CDR3 sequence: CASSQGRGAYEQYF. The chain links TRBV4-1 to TRBJ2-7. Germline CDR1 is MGHRA and CDR2 is YSYEKL. The CDR3 is 14 amino acids.

The chain employs TRBV6-6 and TRBJ2-3; the D call from TCRdb, TRBD2, cannot be confirmed without DNA. The CDR3 covers 14 residues. Looked up from germline, CDR1 is MNHNY and CDR2 is SVGAGI (reference sequence). The CDR3 sequence: CASKSSGATDTQYF.

The chain recombines TRBV5-4 with TRBJ1-6. This CDR3 has 14 amino acids. Germline V lookup: CDR1 SGHNT, CDR2 YYREEE (reference sequence). The CDR3 here is CASSLDSLDSPLHF.

The J gene is TRBJ2-7, the V gene TRBV4-1; TCRdb's D call, TRBD1, is unchecked because there is no DNA. CDR3 length equals 15 residues. Germline V gives CDR1 MGHRA, CDR2 YSYEKL. CDR3: CASSPGLKGPYEQYF.

The chain couples TRBV5-1 to TRBJ2-7; there is no DNA to check the TCRdb D call of TRBD1. From germline, CDR1 is SGHRS and CDR2 YFSETQ. This CDR3 has 13 residues. The CDR3 sequence: CASSPPGVHEQYF.

The chain joins TRBV6-4 to TRBJ2-3; the D gene TCRdb calls, TRBD1, cannot be checked with no DNA. The CDR3 has 16 amino acids. The V gene's germline CDR1 is MRHNA and CDR2 SNTAGT. This CDR3 reads CASSDSSTGAPDTQYF.

V gene TRBV29-1 combines with J gene TRBJ2-5. The germline CDR1 and CDR2 sequences are SQVTM and ANQGSEA. The CDR3 totals 11 residues. The CDR3 region is CSVANGETQYF.

J is TRBJ1-6 and V is TRBV20-1; lacking DNA, the TRBD1 call made by TCRdb goes unchecked. The CDR3 contains 14 residues. From germline, CDR1 is DFQATT and CDR2 SNEGSKA (reference sequence). CDR3: CSAFYGQGSSPLHF.

The chain combines TRBV5-1 with TRBJ2-7; TCRdb reports TRBD1, a call that lacks DNA to check it against. This CDR3 has 17 amino acids. Germline values: CDR1 SGHRS, CDR2 YFSETQ. The CDR3 loop is CASSDAVLGTAAYEQYF.

The rearrangement joins TRBV20-1 to TRBJ1-5; the D call from TCRdb, TRBD1, cannot be confirmed without DNA. CDR1 and CDR2 (germline): DFQATT, SNEGSKA (reference sequence). The CDR3 consists of 13 residues. The CDR3 here is CSATTGNDQPQHF.

This chain connects TRBV7-3 to TRBJ2-3; TCRdb proposes TRBD2, but this gene call is untestable without DNA. Per the germline V gene, CDR1 is SGHTA and CDR2 is FQGTGA. There are 15 residues in the CDR3. This CDR3 is CASSFSAGMADTQYF.